These 10 T cell receptor beta chains originate from one sample sequenced in a study of control samples from healthy donors and cancer patients. Some clones are missing from TCRdb's copy, which holds only in-frame ones; the method was immunoSEQ multiplex PCR. The sample consists of about 140,000 clones, roughly 89% of them appearing once. Sequences were obtained from blood. These receptors were obtained from a man in his thirties or forties in good health.

The chain carries TRBV7-2 and TRBJ2-3; D gene ambiguous. CDR1 is SGHTA, CDR2 FQGNSA, per germline. The length of the CDR3 is 14 residues. Between the trimmed V and J ends, which lost 5 bases and 6 bases, there was a span of 15 bases. The CDR3 coding sequence is TGTGCCAGCAGCCTGGGGTCTACCGGGGATACGCAGTATTTT. It translates to CASSLGSTGDTQYF.

The chain recombines TRBV6-6 with TRBJ2-1, with a tentative D call TRBD1 (5 bases). Between the trimmed V and J ends, which lost 2 bases and 2 bases, there was a span of 10 bases. Germline-derived CDR1 and CDR2 are MNHNY and SVGAGI (reference sequence). The CDR3 length is 15 residues. CDR3 sequence: CASSYTETAYNEQFF. The CDR3, as DNA: TGTGCCAGCAGTTACACCGAGACAGCCTACAATGAGCAGTTCTTC.

This clone was detected once. CDR3 nucleotide sequence: TGTGCCAGCAGCCAGGCGGACAGGGGAAACACTGAAGCTTTCTTT. This translates into CASSQADRGNTEAFF. The chain joins TRBV3-1 (or the pseudogene TRBV3-2) to TRBJ1-1; 9 bases are shared with TRBD1. The CDR3 is made up of 15 amino acids. Trimming at V came to 3 bases and at J to 2 bases, leaving 4 bases not matched to a gene. Germline CDR1 reads LGHDT; CDR2 reads YNNKEL (reference sequence).

This clone was seen a handful of times. V and J are TRBV9 and TRBJ1-4; possibly TRBD1 for D (5 bases). From germline, CDR1 is SGDLS and CDR2 YYNGEE. This CDR3 spans 14 amino acids. V dropped 0 bases and J dropped 8 bases, with 11 bases sitting between them. CDR3 DNA: TGTGCCAGCAGCGTAGGGCAGGGTAACGAAAAACTGTTTTTT. Translating it yields CASSVGQGNEKLFF.

The J gene is TRBJ1-2, the V gene TRBV28; a weak D match, TRBD1 (5 bases). Trimming pared 5 bases from V and 4 bases from J, leaving 14 bases between. Per germline, CDR1 MDHEN and CDR2 SYDVKM. The CDR3 sequence is 14 residues long. The CDR3 loop reads CASSLFGGVYGYTF. Written as DNA, the CDR3 is TGTGCCAGCAGTCTCTTCGGGGGGGTCTATGGCTACACCTTC.

The gene calls are TRBV28 and TRBJ1-2, with a weak D call TRBD1 (5 bases). The CDR3 contains 16 residues. The germline V gene has CDR1 MDHEN and CDR2 SYDVKM. V lost 6 bases, J lost 4 bases, and 21 bases lay in between. CDR3 region: CASSKGATEASYGYTF. In nucleotides, the CDR3 is TGTGCCAGCAGCAAAGGGGCTACGGAGGCTAGCTATGGCTACACCTTC.

The V gene is TRBV19, the J gene TRBJ1-1; the D is unclear. The CDR3 totals 13 residues. Germline loops: CDR1 LNHDA, CDR2 SQIVND (reference sequence). V was clipped by 3 bases and J by 1 base, with 6 bases between them. The CDR3 DNA reads TGTGCCAGTAGTATCGAAGCGAACACTGAAGCTTTCTTT. Protein product: CASSIEANTEAFF. Based on the CDR3 plus reference TRBV19 and TRBJ1-1, the full variable domain is DGGITQSPKYLFRKEGQNVTLSCEQNLNHDAMYWYRQDPGQGLRLIYYSQIVNDFQKGDIAEGYSVSREKKESFPLTVTSAQKNPTAFYLCASSIEANTEAFFGQGTRLTVV.

The sample holds a few counts of this clone. The genes are TRBV19 and TRBJ1-3; unclear D gene. Per germline, CDR1 LNHDA and CDR2 SQIVND (reference sequence). The V gene lost 3 bases and the J gene lost 0 bases, with 9 bases spanning the gap. The CDR3 loop spans 15 amino acids. CDR3 sequence (DNA): TGTGCCAGTAGTATCGGACGGAGCTCTGGAAACACCATATATTTT. This codes for CASSIGRSSGNTIYF. Filled out from reference TRBV19 and TRBJ1-3, the complete variable domain reads DGGITQSPKYLFRKEGQNVTLSCEQNLNHDAMYWYRQDPGQGLRLIYYSQIVNDFQKGDIAEGYSVSREKKESFPLTVTSAQKNPTAFYLCASSIGRSSGNTIYFGEGSWLTVV.

V is TRBV3-1 (or the pseudogene TRBV3-2) and J is TRBJ2-3; TRBD2 matches 7 bases. This CDR3 has 13 amino acids. Germline V CDR1 and CDR2: LGHDT, YNNKEL (reference sequence). The junction had 8 bases not matched to a gene; V was cut back by 8 bases and J by 6 bases. As DNA, the CDR3 is TGTGCCAGCGGTCGACTAGCTTCTGATACGCAGTATTTT. The encoded protein is CASGRLASDTQYF.

This chain links TRBV11-2 with TRBJ1-1; TRBD1 matches 9 bases. V dropped 5 bases and J dropped 5; count of bases not matched to a gene: 9. Germline-derived CDR1 and CDR2 are SGHAT and FQNNGV. The CDR3 length is 15 residues. CDR3 sequence reads: CASSPPGTGYTEAFF. CDR3 in DNA: TGTGCCAGCAGCCCTCCCGGGACAGGGTATACTGAAGCTTTCTTT.